A selection of T cell receptor beta chains follows, all from one sample in a study of tumor-infiltrating lymphocytes in localized non-small cell lung cancer. Generated by immunoSEQ multiplex PCR, the TCRdb table keeps only in-frame clones and is missing some. The sample contains about 13,000 clones, approximately 74% of which appear only once. The specimen sequenced was uninvolved lung tissue not adjacent to the tumor. The receptors derive from a human donor with non-small cell lung cancer. The CDR3 runs from the conserved cysteine through the conserved F or W. The D gene is left open where the match is weak. Some rows mark clone size as missing; the rest say once, few, many or name a class of expanded clone.

. | TRBJ2-2 | TRBV6-6 | . | CASSRDIGELFF | TGTGCCAGCAGCAGGGACATAGGGGAGCTGTTTTTT
. | TRBJ2-7 | TRBV5-6 | . | CASSFLSASYEQYF | TGTGCCAGCAGTTTTTTAAGTGCTTCCTACGAGCAGTACTTC
. | TRBJ1-4 | TRBV28 | . | CASSFPGTDQGEKLFF | TGTGCCAGCAGTTTCCCCGGGACGGACCAAGGGGAAAAACTGTTTTTT
. | TRBJ2-7 | TRBV23-1 | . | CASRHEVYGISYEQYF | TGCGCCAGCCGTCATGAGGTTTACGGGATCTCCTACGAGCAGTACTTC
TRBD1 | TRBJ1-2 | TRBV11-2 | . | CASSLLQGGGLVGYTF | TGTGCCAGCAGCTTACTCCAGGGGGGAGGGTTGGTGGGCTACACCTTC
TRBD1 | TRBJ1-6 | TRBV29-1 | . | CSVRQGDNSPLHF | TGCAGCGTTAGACAGGGGGATAATTCACCCCTCCACTTT
. | TRBJ1-1 | TRBV6-8 | . | CASSQFSGGTEAFF | TGTGCCAGCAGTCAGTTCAGCGGAGGTACTGAAGCTTTCTTT
. | TRBJ1-3 | TRBV27 | . | CASSLLSGNTIYF | TGTGCCAGCAGTTTACTTTCTGGAAACACCATATATTTT
. | TRBJ1-4 | TRBV5-1 | . | CASSLGMDNEKLFF | TGCGCCAGCAGCTTGGGGATGGATAATGAAAAACTGTTTTTT
. | TRBJ1-2 | TRBV25-1 | . | CASSSGPAYGYTF | TGTGCCAGCAGTTCGGGACCCGCATACGGCTACACCTTC
. | TRBJ2-7 | TRBV19 | . | CASSIGTYEQYF | TGTGCCAGTAGTATCGGGACCTACGAGCAGTACTTC
TRBD1 | TRBJ1-4 | TRBV6-1 | once | CASSWDRGNALFF | TGTGCCAGCAGTTGGGACAGGGGTAACGCACTGTTTTTT
. | TRBJ2-7 | TRBV27 | . | CASSFVGRGSGEQYF | TGTGCCAGCAGTTTCGTCGGCAGGGGAAGTGGCGAGCAGTACTTC
TRBD1 | TRBJ2-7 | TRBV5-4 | . | CASRDRASSYEQYF | TGTGCCAGCAGAGACAGGGCGAGCTCCTACGAGCAGTACTTC
. | TRBJ2-7 | TRBV27 | few | CASSSGHLSTYEQYF | TGTGCCAGCAGTTCGGGACACCTCAGCACCTACGAGCAGTACTTC
TRBD2 | TRBJ2-7 | TRBV5-1 | few | CASSSGTSGRPTYEQYF | TGCGCCAGCAGCTCTGGGACTAGCGGGAGGCCCACCTACGAGCAGTACTTC
. | TRBJ2-5 | TRBV6-5 | . | CASRGMETQYF | TGTGCCAGCAGGGGGATGGAGACCCAGTACTTC
. | TRBJ1-6 | TRBV7-2 | . | CASSPMGGFGNSPLHF | TGTGCCAGCAGCCCAATGGGGGGCTTTGGTAATTCACCCCTCCACTTT
TRBD2 | TRBJ2-1 | TRBV11-2 | . | CASSSPRSSGGHEQFF | TGTGCCAGCAGCTCGCCCCGGAGTAGCGGGGGACATGAGCAGTTCTTC
TRBD2 | TRBJ2-1 | TRBV6-5 | . | CASRSSGRHEQFF | TGTGCCAGCAGGAGTAGCGGGAGGCATGAGCAGTTCTTC
TRBD2 | TRBJ2-1 | TRBV27 | . | CASSFSGRETYNEQFF | TGTGCCAGCAGTTTTAGCGGGAGGGAAACCTACAATGAGCAGTTCTTC
TRBD2 | TRBJ2-7 | TRBV11-3 | . | CASSSPPSSGRAYEQYF | TGTGCCAGCAGCTCCCCACCATCTAGCGGGAGGGCCTACGAGCAGTACTTC
. | TRBJ1-1 | TRBV14 | once | CASSQGWNTEAFF | TGTGCCAGCAGCCAAGGATGGAACACTGAAGCTTTCTTT
. | TRBJ1-1 | TRBV5-4 | . | CASSLHWNTEAFF | TGTGCCAGCAGCTTACATTGGAACACTGAAGCTTTCTTT
. | TRBJ1-4 | TRBV6-5 | . | CASSYGQGDEKLFF | TGTGCCAGCAGTTACGGGCAGGGAGATGAAAAACTGTTTTTT
. | TRBJ2-5 | TRBV27 | . | CASSRIASGHQETQYF | TGTGCCAGCAGCCGGATCGCCTCGGGACACCAAGAGACCCAGTACTTC
TRBD2 | TRBJ2-7 | TRBV28 | . | CASSSPGGGAYEQYF | TGTGCCAGCAGTTCCCCGGGAGGGGGGGCATACGAGCAGTACTTC
. | TRBJ1-1 | TRBV6-5 | few | CASSTQGRAFF | TGTGCCAGCAGTACCCAGGGGAGAGCTTTCTTT
TRBD1 | TRBJ1-1 | TRBV5-4 | . | CASSLGQGRTEAFF | TGTGCCAGCAGCTTGGGACAGGGGAGGACTGAAGCTTTCTTT
TRBD2 | TRBJ2-1 | TRBV5-1 | . | CASSLRLAGGPYNEQFF | TGCGCCAGCAGCCTACGACTAGCGGGAGGCCCCTACAATGAGCAGTTCTTC
. | TRBJ2-1 | TRBV27 | few | CASMRPNSYNEQFF | TGTGCCAGCATGCGGCCCAACTCCTACAATGAGCAGTTCTTC
. | TRBJ1-2 | TRBV11-3 | . | CASSIMTGPAGYTF | TGTGCCAGCAGCATAATGACAGGTCCCGCTGGCTACACCTTC
. | TRBJ2-5 | TRBV7-2 | . | CASSLQGPRGTQYF | TGTGCCAGCAGCTTGCAGGGACCGAGGGGGACCCAGTACTTC
. | TRBJ2-2 | TRBV7-2 | . | CASSLAGVGLVNTGELFF | TGTGCCAGCAGCTTAGCGGGAGTGGGTTTAGTGAACACCGGGGAGCTGTTTTTT
. | TRBJ1-1 | TRBV7-2 | . | CASSPSRRIGTEAFF | TGTGCCAGCAGCCCTTCGAGGCGGATCGGCACTGAAGCTTTCTTT
. | TRBJ1-3 | TRBV2 | . | CASSENPFGNTIYF | TGTGCCAGCAGTGAAAACCCGTTTGGAAACACCATATATTTT
. | TRBJ2-7 | TRBV28 | . | CATLGAIYEQYF | TGTGCCACCCTGGGGGCTATCTACGAGCAGTACTTC
. | TRBJ2-7 | TRBV5-5 | . | CASSLFSGTGFPPEQYF | TGTGCCAGCAGCTTGTTTTCTGGAACAGGGTTTCCCCCTGAGCAGTACTTC
TRBD2 | TRBJ2-2 | TRBV7-9 | . | CASSPREGSTGELFF | TGTGCCAGCAGCCCGAGGGAGGGAAGCACCGGGGAGCTGTTTTTT
. | TRBJ2-3 | TRBV7-9 | . | CASSLRDNTDTQYF | TGTGCCAGCAGCTTAAGGGACAACACAGATACGCAGTATTTT
TRBD2 | TRBJ2-2 | TRBV28 | . | CASSLLGGGRGTGELFF | TGTGCCAGCAGTTTATTGGGGGGGGGTCGTGGCACCGGGGAGCTGTTTTTT
TRBD1 | TRBJ1-1 | TRBV15 | once | CATSRRTGALLNTEAFF | TGTGCCACCAGCCGACGGACAGGGGCGTTACTGAACACTGAAGCTTTCTTT
TRBD2 | TRBJ2-2 | TRBV4-1 | . | CASSQEAGLAGVNTGELFF | TGCGCCAGCAGCCAAGAGGCCGGGCTAGCGGGAGTGAACACCGGGGAGCTGTTTTTT